The TCR beta chain described here comes from a study of cytomegalovirus exposure and HLA in healthy donors. Findings and caveats of the study: In a later analysis, TCR beta V- and J-gene trimming showed a link to a missense DCLRE1C variant.

In nominal health when sampled, donors likely had unrecorded immune exposures nonetheless. The CDR3 runs to 14 residues. Germline loops: CDR1 SGHVS, CDR2 FQNEAQ. V lost 3 bases, J lost 7 bases, and 13 bases lay in between. The PCR contained 60 Vbeta and 13 Jbeta primers. Clones were read by immunoSEQ multiplex PCR, and TCRdb kept only the in-frame ones, dropping some. This sample has fewer than 200,000 clones, with approximately 70% found just once. For this clone: Its antigen is as yet unknown.

The sequencing input was PBMCs. The TCR originated in a human donor in good health. The chain uses TRBV7-8 and TRBJ1-5; maybe TRBD1 (5 bases). CDR3 sequence: CASSLEGYNQPQHF. Here the CDR3 DNA reads TGTGCCAGCAGCTTGGAGGGGTATAACCAGCCCCAGCATTTT.